In this sample, the clone carrying this TCR beta chain turned up once. Its antigen is not identified. Profiled with immunoSEQ multiplex PCR; TCRdb holds only in-frame clones, not every one. The sample shows about 730,000 clones, roughly two thirds of them seen only once. The sample is drawn from a study of shared clonotypes between healthy human individuals. Study details: CD4 naive and CD4 memory each took three plates per donor, while CD8 naive took two and CD8 memory one.

Whole-study findings and limits: Larger estimated richness was generally recorded for naive subsets relative to memory subsets.

Trimming shortened V by 1 base and J by 5 bases, and 12 bases separated the two germline ends. This CDR3 is 15 amino acids long. In germline, CDR1 is SGHNT, CDR2 YYREEE (reference sequence). What was sequenced was memory CD4+ T cells sorted from blood. Subset defined: CD45RA-negative fraction. V is TRBV5-4 and J is TRBJ1-4; no clear D. The TCR originated in a woman in her 30s in good health. CDR3 residues: CASSLFGAENEKLFF. The CDR3 coding sequence is TGTGCCAGCAGCTTGTTTGGTGCGGAAAATGAAAAACTGTTTTTT.